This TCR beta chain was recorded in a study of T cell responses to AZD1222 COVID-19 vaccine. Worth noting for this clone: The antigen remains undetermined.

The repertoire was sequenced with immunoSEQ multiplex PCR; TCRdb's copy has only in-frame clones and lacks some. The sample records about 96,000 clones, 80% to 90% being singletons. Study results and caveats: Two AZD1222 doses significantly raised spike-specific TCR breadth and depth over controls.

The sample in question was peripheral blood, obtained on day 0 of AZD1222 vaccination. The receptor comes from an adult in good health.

CDR3: CASSLGLEAFF. CDR3 coding DNA: TGTGCCAGCAGTTTAGGTCTAGAAGCTTTCTTT. The rearrangement uses TRBV12-3 or TRBV12-4 and TRBJ1-1; D uncertain. Trimming removed 1 base from V and 8 bases from J, with 5 bases in between. CDR3 length: 11 residues.